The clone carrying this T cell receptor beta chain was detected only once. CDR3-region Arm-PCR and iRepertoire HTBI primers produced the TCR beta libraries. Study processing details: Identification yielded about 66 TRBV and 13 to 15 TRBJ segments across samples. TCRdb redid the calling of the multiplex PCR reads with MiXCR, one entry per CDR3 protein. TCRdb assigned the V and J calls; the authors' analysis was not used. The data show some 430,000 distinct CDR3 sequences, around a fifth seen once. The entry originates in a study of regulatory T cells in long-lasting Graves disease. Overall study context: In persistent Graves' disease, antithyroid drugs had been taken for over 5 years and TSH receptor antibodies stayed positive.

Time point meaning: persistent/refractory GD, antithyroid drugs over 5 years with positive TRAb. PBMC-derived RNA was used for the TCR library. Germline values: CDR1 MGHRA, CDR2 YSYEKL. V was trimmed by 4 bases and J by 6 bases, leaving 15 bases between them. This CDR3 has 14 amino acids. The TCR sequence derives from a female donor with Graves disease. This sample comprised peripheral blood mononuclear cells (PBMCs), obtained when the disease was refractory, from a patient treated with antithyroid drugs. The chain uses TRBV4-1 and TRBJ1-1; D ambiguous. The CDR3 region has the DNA TGCGCCAGCAGCCCCCTCGTCCTCGGGTCTGAAGCTTTCTTT. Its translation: CASSPLVLGSEAFF.